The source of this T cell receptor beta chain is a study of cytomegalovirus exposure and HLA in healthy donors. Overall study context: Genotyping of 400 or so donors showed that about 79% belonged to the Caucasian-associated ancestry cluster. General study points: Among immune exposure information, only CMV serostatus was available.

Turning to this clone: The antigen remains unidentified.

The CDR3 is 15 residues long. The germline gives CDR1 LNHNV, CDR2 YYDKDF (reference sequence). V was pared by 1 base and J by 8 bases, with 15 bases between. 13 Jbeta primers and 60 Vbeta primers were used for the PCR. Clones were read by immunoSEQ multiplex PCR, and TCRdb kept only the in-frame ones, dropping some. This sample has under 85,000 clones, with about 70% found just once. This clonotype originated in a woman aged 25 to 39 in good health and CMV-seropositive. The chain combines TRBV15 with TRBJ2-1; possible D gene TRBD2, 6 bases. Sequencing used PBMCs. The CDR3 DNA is TGTGCCACCAGCAGAGTTCGGGGGAGAAAGGATGAGCAGTTCTTC. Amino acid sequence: CATSRVRGRKDEQFF.